Sequencing of this TCR beta chain was carried out in a study of human T cells and chemical hapten exposure. Trimming shortened V by 4 bases and J by 3 bases, and 14 bases separated the two germline ends. Germline CDR1 reads SGHKS; CDR2 reads YYEKEE (reference sequence). This CDR3 comprises 15 residues. TCRdb re-called the RACE reads through MiXCR, storing one row per CDR3 protein. The table shows 150,000 to 200,000 distinct CDR3 sequences, with approximately 31% occurring only once. The sample holds a few counts of this clonotype. Regarding time point: pre-sensitization, week 0. The treatment: therapeutic diphenylcyclopropenone sensitization with weekly scalp DPC.

This chain links TRBV5-5 with TRBJ1-3; no clear D. The input for sequencing was whole blood, taken in connection with sensitization to the hapten diphenylcyclopropenone (DPC). This receptor was identified in a young woman with alopecia areata. Some clones in this sample may be carry-over from other donors' samples. The CDR3, as DNA: TGTGCCAGCAGCCCAGCAACTTCTGGTGGAAACACCATATATTTT. It specifies CASSPATSGGNTIYF.